The 8 T cell receptor beta chains below come from one sample, sequenced in a study of beta chain features in type 1 diabetes. Of the isolated RNA, all was reverse transcribed, and so the sequenced material was expressed TCRB transcripts. Profiled with immunoSEQ multiplex PCR; TCRdb holds only in-frame clones, not every one. The table shows about 140,000 clones, with 9.5% to 10% occurring only once. What was sequenced was central memory CD4+ T cells from blood. These receptors were obtained from a woman in her 40s in good health.

This clone occurred a few times. The chain combines TRBV5-4 with TRBJ2-2; 12 bases match TRBD2. Germline V gene data show CDR1 as SGHNT and CDR2 as YYREEE (reference sequence). The V and J ends lost 4 bases and 4 bases, in that order; junction bases with no gene match: 5. CDR3 length: 16 residues. The CDR3 spells CASSHRLAGATGELFF. Here the CDR3 DNA reads TGTGCCAGCAGCCACCGACTAGCGGGGGCCACCGGGGAGCTGTTTTTT.

This clone has more than one count but fewer than ten. The chain recombines TRBV2 with TRBJ2-2; TRBD2 aligns across 13 bases. V lost 8 bases, J lost 3 bases, and 3 bases stayed unmatched. Germline-derived CDR1 and CDR2 are SNHLY and FYNNEI. This CDR3 has 15 residues. The CDR3 region has the DNA TGTGCCAGCCGAGGACTAGCGGGGGACACCGGGGAGCTGTTTTTT. This sequence encodes CASRGLAGDTGELFF.

This rearrangement joins TRBV7-9 to TRBJ2-7; unclear D gene. Germline V gives CDR1 SEHNR, CDR2 FQNEAQ (reference sequence). The V end lost 0 bases, the J end lost 6 bases, and 9 bases lay between the germline ends. The CDR3 has 13 residues. The CDR3 here is CASSLAPPVEQYF. In nucleotides, the CDR3 is TGTGCCAGCAGCTTAGCCCCCCCCGTCGAGCAGTACTTC.

This clone was seen only a few times. The chain joins TRBV4-3 to TRBJ2-1; TRBD2 matches at 10 bases. This CDR3 region has 16 residues. Germline trimming cut 3 bases from V and 7 bases from J; bases unmatched to any gene: 9. The germline V gene has CDR1 LGHNA and CDR2 YSLEER. The CDR3 spells CASSQGAGGPRNEQFF. DNA for the CDR3: TGCGCCAGCAGCCAGGGAGCGGGGGGGCCGAGGAATGAGCAGTTCTTC.

The V and J genes are TRBV18 and TRBJ1-1; tentatively, D is TRBD1 (6 bases). The V gene lost 4 bases and the J gene lost 3 bases, with 15 bases spanning the gap. The CDR3 loop spans 15 amino acids. The germline CDR1 and CDR2 sequences are KGHSH and LQKENI. CDR3 region: CASSLKQGSDTEAFF. In nucleotides, the CDR3 is TGTGCCAGCTCACTGAAACAGGGTAGTGACACTGAAGCTTTCTTT.

This clone was observed at least ten times. The chain combines TRBV7-2 with TRBJ2-7, with D hard to call. The ends were cut back, 0 bases at V and 2 bases at J, with 11 bases in the middle. Looked up from germline, CDR1 is SGHTA and CDR2 is FQGNSA. This CDR3 has 15 residues. Written as DNA, the CDR3 is TGTGCCAGCAGCTTAGCGCTCGGAGACGCCTACGAGCAGTACTTC. Its protein product is CASSLALGDAYEQYF. Combining the CDR3 with reference TRBV7-2 and TRBJ2-7 gives the whole variable domain GAGVSQSPSNKVTEKGKDVELRCDPISGHTALYWYRQSLGQGLEFLIYFQGNSAPDKSGLPSDRFSAERTGGSVSTLTIQRTQQEDSAVYLCASSLALGDAYEQYFGPGTRLTVT.

This clone was detected only a few times. The chain recombines TRBV9 with TRBJ2-7; weak D call: TRBD2 (5 bases). With 3 bases removed from V and 2 bases from J, the gap between germline ends came to 12 bases. Germline V gives CDR1 SGDLS, CDR2 YYNGEE. The CDR3 loop spans 14 amino acids. DNA of the CDR3: TGTGCCAGCAGCGGCCGGACTTCTCCCTACGAGCAGTACTTC. Translating it yields CASSGRTSPYEQYF.

The V call is TRBV5-1, the J call TRBJ2-2; a possible D gene is TRBD2 (6 bases). Germline lookup yields CDR1 SGHRS and CDR2 YFSETQ. V dropped 4 bases and J dropped 1 base, with 17 bases sitting between them. CDR3 length: 17 amino acids. The CDR3 DNA reads as TGCGCCAGCAGCCTTTATAAGGAGGGGCGGAACACCGGGGAGCTGTTTTTT. As protein: CASSLYKEGRNTGELFF.